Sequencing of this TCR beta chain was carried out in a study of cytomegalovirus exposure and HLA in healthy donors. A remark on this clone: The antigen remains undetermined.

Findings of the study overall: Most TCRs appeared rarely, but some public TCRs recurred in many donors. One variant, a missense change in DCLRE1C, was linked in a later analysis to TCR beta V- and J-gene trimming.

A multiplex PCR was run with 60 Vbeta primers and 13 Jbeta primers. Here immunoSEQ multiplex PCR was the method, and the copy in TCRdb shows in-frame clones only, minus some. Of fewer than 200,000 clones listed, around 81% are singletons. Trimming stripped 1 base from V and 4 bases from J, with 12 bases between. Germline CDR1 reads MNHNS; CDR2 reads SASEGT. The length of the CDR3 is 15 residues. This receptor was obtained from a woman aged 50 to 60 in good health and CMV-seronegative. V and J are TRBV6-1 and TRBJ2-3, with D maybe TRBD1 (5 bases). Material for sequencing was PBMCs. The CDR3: CASSEGAGYPDTQYF. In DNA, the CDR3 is TGTGCCAGCAGTGAAGGGGCAGGGTATCCAGATACGCAGTATTTT.